The source of this T cell receptor (beta chain) is a study of T-cell memory formation after mild COVID-19. V was pared by 0 bases and J by 7 bases, with 6 bases of the junction left unmatched. Per germline, CDR1 SGHRS and CDR2 YFSETQ. This CDR3 is 15 amino acids long. With respect to this clonotype: The antigen is unknown.

Study outcomes and limitations: Contracting CD4+ clones were located mainly in CM and EM, and CD8+ clones in EMRA. In pre-infection memory, a portion of responding clones appeared, which suggested that cross-reactive memory joined.

In TCRdb, the 5' RACE reads were re-called with MiXCR into one record per CDR3 protein. The sample has under 300,000 distinct CDR3 sequences, 16% seen once; the top ten hold approximately 3.5%. The chain combines TRBV5-1 with TRBJ1-4; 7 bases are a match to TRBD1. Specimen: PBMCs or a T cell subset sorted from them (not recorded which). The source is a man aged 18 to 29 who had mild COVID-19 (a few samples of this study predate the infection). Cell type and time point are not known. DNA for the CDR3: TGCGCCAGCAGCTTGGGAGGGGGCGTCGGTGAAAAACTGTTTTTT. Protein product: CASSLGGGVGEKLFF. Full variable domain (remainder filled in from reference TRBV5-1 and TRBJ1-4): KAGVTQTPRYLIKTRGQQVTLSCSPISGHRSVSWYQQTPGQGLQFLFEYFSETQRNKGNFPGRFSGRQFSNSRSEMNVSTLELGDSALYLCASSLGGGVGEKLFFGSGTQLSVL.